The 26 T cell receptor beta chains in this list originate from one sample, sequenced in a study of cytomegalovirus exposure and HLA in healthy donors. The PCR had 60 Vbeta and 13 Jbeta primers. Here immunoSEQ multiplex PCR was the method, and the copy in TCRdb shows in-frame clones only, minus some. The repertoire holds about 95,000 clones, with less than 85% as singletons. The material sequenced was PBMCs. The receptors derive from a man under 40 in good health and CMV-seropositive.

The chain combines TRBV7-6 with TRBJ1-4, with 10 bases fitting TRBD1. Looked up from germline, CDR1 is SGHVS and CDR2 is FNYEAQ. The V gene end was trimmed by 4 bases and the J gene end by 6 bases; junction bases not matched to a gene: 8. CDR3 length: 16 residues. This CDR3 reads CASSSGQGSDDEKLFF. For the CDR3, the DNA is TGTGCCAGCAGCTCGGGACAGGGGTCGGATGATGAAAAACTGTTTTTT.

This chain links TRBV6-1 with TRBJ2-7; a weak D match, TRBD2 (7 bases). Looked up from germline, CDR1 is MNHNS and CDR2 is SASEGT. The CDR3 runs 15 residues. Trimming removed 1 base from V and 2 bases from J, with 12 bases in between. Here the CDR3 DNA reads TGTGCCAGCAGTGAAGGGGGGGGGCTAACCTACGAGCAGTACGTC. Translation gives CASSEGGGLTYEQYV.

This chain uses TRBV2 with TRBJ1-5; D is ambiguous. Trimming stripped 0 bases from V and 7 bases from J, with 13 bases between. This CDR3 comprises 15 residues. Germline values: CDR1 SNHLY, CDR2 FYNNEI. The CDR3 is CASSEALRENQPQHF. The DNA of the CDR3 is TGTGCCAGCAGTGAAGCGCTTCGAGAGAACCAGCCCCAGCATTTT.

The V and J genes are TRBV9 and TRBJ1-2; no definite D call. V was shortened by 4 bases and J by 2 bases, with 9 bases between the two germline ends. CDR3 length: 13 amino acids. In germline, CDR1 is SGDLS, CDR2 YYNGEE. The CDR3 spells CASSSYLNYGYTF. As DNA, the CDR3 is TGTGCCAGCAGCTCGTATCTCAACTATGGCTACACCTTC.

This chain uses TRBV29-1 with TRBJ2-1, with a tentative D call TRBD2 (6 bases). Germline CDR1 reads SQVTM; CDR2 reads ANQGSEA. The V end was cut by 8 bases, the J end by 6 bases, with 11 bases between. This CDR3 has 11 amino acids. CDR3 sequence: CSSPGVNEQFF. The CDR3 DNA reads as TGCAGCTCTCCGGGGGTCAATGAGCAGTTCTTC.

The V gene is TRBV2, the J gene TRBJ1-3, with D possibly TRBD1 on 6 matching bases. The CDR3 consists of 17 residues. The V gene lost 3 bases and the J gene lost 0 bases, with 15 bases spanning the gap. Germline lookup yields CDR1 SNHLY and CDR2 FYNNEI. The CDR3 loop reads CASSEVGGGDSGNTIYF. The CDR3 DNA reads as TGTGCCAGCAGTGAGGTGGGAGGGGGAGACTCTGGAAACACCATATATTTT.

This clone was seen a handful of times. The rearrangement joins TRBV4-1 to TRBJ1-1; TRBD1 might be the D (6 bases). The CDR3 spans 15 residues. CDR1 is MGHRA and CDR2 is YSYEKL in the germline V gene. Trimming removed 5 bases from V and 1 base from J, with 14 bases in between. This CDR3 is CASSLTGSGNTEAFF. In nucleotides, the CDR3 is TGCGCCAGCAGCTTAACAGGGTCAGGGAACACTGAAGCTTTCTTT.

The chain combines TRBV7-9 with TRBJ1-5; TRBD1 might be the D (5 bases). This CDR3 comprises 13 residues. The germline V gene encodes CDR1 SEHNR and CDR2 FQNEAQ (reference sequence). Trimming removed 3 bases at V and 5 bases at J, with 8 bases between. The CDR3 nucleotides read TGTGCCAGCAGCTTCAGGGAGGATCAGCCCCAGCATTTT. Translating gives CASSFREDQPQHF.

The chain uses TRBV5-8 and TRBJ2-1; TRBD2 aligns across 7 bases. After removal of 0 bases from V and 5 bases from J, the junction contained 2 bases not matched to a gene. CDR3 size: 14 residues. Germline values: CDR1 SGHTS, CDR2 YDEGEE. The CDR3 reads CASSLGLADNEQFF. In DNA, the CDR3 is TGTGCCAGCAGCTTGGGGCTAGCGGACAATGAGCAGTTCTTC.

This rearrangement joins TRBV7-9 to TRBJ2-3; D is perhaps TRBD1 (5 bases). Germline assignment: CDR1 SEHNR and CDR2 FQNEAQ (reference sequence). This CDR3 comprises 15 residues. Trimming pared 4 bases from V and 4 bases from J, leaving 15 bases between. The CDR3 bases are TGTGCCAGCAGCTCGCAGGGTCGTGCCGCAGATACGCAGTATTTT. This sequence encodes CASSSQGRAADTQYF.

This clone came up a few times. The chain recombines TRBV5-1 with TRBJ2-5; D is ambiguous. The CDR3 runs to 12 residues. Trimming removed 2 bases from V and 5 bases from J, with 7 bases in between. The germline CDR1 and CDR2 sequences are SGHRS and YFSETQ. The CDR3 is CASSFGRETQYF. For the CDR3, the DNA is TGCGCCAGCAGCTTCGGTCGGGAGACCCAGTACTTC.

About this clone: A read error may be the cause here, since a much bigger clone is one base away. This CDR3 is also generated by other DNA sequences in the sample. This CDR3 is CASSEDLGNQPQHF. The CDR3 nucleotides read TGTGCTAGCAGTGAAGACTTGGGCAATCAGCCCCAGCATTTT. The J gene is TRBJ1-5, the V gene TRBV2; D not resolved. Germline V gene lookup returns CDR1 SNHLY and CDR2 FYNNEI. The CDR3 consists of 14 residues.

The chain links TRBV7-6 to TRBJ2-3; 7 nucleotides line up with TRBD2. The CDR3 loop spans 15 amino acids. After removal of 3 bases from V and 5 bases from J, the junction contained 8 bases not matched to a gene. Germline V gene lookup returns CDR1 SGHVS and CDR2 FNYEAQ. As DNA, the CDR3 is TGTGCCAGCAGCTTGGATCCAGCGGGGTTAGATACGCAGTATTTT. This gives the protein CASSLDPAGLDTQYF.

The V gene is TRBV5-1, the J gene TRBJ1-5, with a possible D match to TRBD1 (6 bases). V lost 0 bases to trimming and J lost 0 bases, with 7 bases between them. CDR1 is SGHRS and CDR2 is YFSETQ in the germline V gene. There are 15 residues in the CDR3. CDR3 loop: CASSLAGASNQPQHF. CDR3 bases: TGCGCCAGCAGCTTGGCAGGGGCTAGCAATCAGCCCCAGCATTTT.

The CDR3 sequence: CASSLDSRGRAGELFF. Written as DNA, the CDR3 is TGCGCCAGCAGCTTGGATTCCCGGGGTCGGGCCGGGGAGCTGTTTTTT. The chain carries TRBV5-1 and TRBJ2-2; possibly TRBD2 for D (5 bases). The CDR3 length is 16 residues. V was pared by 0 bases and J by 6 bases, with 15 bases between. Germline V gene sequence: CDR1 SGHRS, CDR2 YFSETQ. The full variable domain, with the rest looked up from reference TRBV5-1 and TRBJ2-2, is KAGVTQTPRYLIKTRGQQVTLSCSPISGHRSVSWYQQTPGQGLQFLFEYFSETQRNKGNFPGRFSGRQFSNSRSEMNVSTLELGDSALYLCASSLDSRGRAGELFFGEGSRLTVL.

J is TRBJ1-2 and V is TRBV5-1, with D tentatively TRBD1 (6 bases). Germline assignment: CDR1 SGHRS and CDR2 YFSETQ. V lost 1 base and J 5 bases, leaving 24 bases between the germline ends. This CDR3 region has 18 residues. Here the CDR3 reads CASSLNVFRAGDRYGYTF. The CDR3 bases are TGCGCCAGCAGCTTGAATGTCTTCCGGGCAGGGGATCGGTATGGCTACACCTTC.

This chain joins TRBV29-1 and TRBJ1-1; 7 bases line up with TRBD1. The CDR3 runs to 14 residues. CDR1 SQVTM and CDR2 ANQGSEA come from the germline V gene. Unmatched junction bases numbered 15, after V lost 6 bases and J lost 8 bases. The CDR3 here is CSVPGQALKEEAFF. In DNA, the CDR3 is TGCAGCGTCCCCGGACAGGCCCTTAAGGAAGAAGCTTTCTTT.

This clone was recorded only once. The J gene is TRBJ2-5, the V gene TRBV4-3; tentative D call: TRBD1 (6 bases). The DNA end favors TRBJ2-7, so the J call may be wrong. CDR3 length: 16 amino acids. Germline assignment: CDR1 LGHNA and CDR2 YSLEER. The CDR3 DNA reads TGCGCCAGCAGCCAAGACAGGGGCGTTAGCTCCTACGAGCAGTACTTC. Translated: CASSQDRGVSSYEQYF.

Only one count was recorded for this clone. The chain is built from TRBV6-6 and TRBJ1-4; D gene uncertain. V was shortened by 6 bases and J by 5 bases, with 10 bases between the two germline ends. CDR1 is MNHNY, CDR2 SVGAGI, per germline (reference sequence). CDR3 length: 13 residues. The CDR3 region has the DNA TGTGCCAGCAGCTTCCGGTCCAATGAAAAACTGTTTTTT. The encoded protein is CASSFRSNEKLFF.

The chain joins TRBV18 to TRBJ2-1, with 7 nucleotides matching TRBD1. The CDR3 runs to 15 residues. Trimming removed 3 bases from V and 1 base from J; junction bases left unmatched: 3. The V gene's germline CDR1 is KGHSH and CDR2 LQKENI. The CDR3 region has the DNA TGTGCCAGCTCACCTGCACAGGGGTCCTACAATGAGCAGTTCTTC. It yields the protein CASSPAQGSYNEQFF.

The V gene is TRBV6-5, the J gene TRBJ1-1, with 7 bases lining up with TRBD1. The CDR3 has 15 residues. J was trimmed by 3 bases and V by 6 bases; bases with no gene match: 10. Germline assignment: CDR1 MNHEY and CDR2 SVGAGI. Written as DNA, the CDR3 is TGTGCCAGCAGAATAAACAGGGGCGGGGACACTGAAGCTTTCTTT. Translation: CASRINRGGDTEAFF.

The rearrangement links TRBV9 to TRBJ1-1, with a possible D match to TRBD1 (6 bases). The length of the CDR3 is 15 residues. V was shortened by 5 bases and J by 5 bases, with 19 bases between the two germline ends. CDR1 and CDR2 from the germline V gene are SGDLS and YYNGEE. The CDR3 reads CASSATDSLRTEAFF. CDR3 bases: TGTGCCAGCAGTGCGACGGACAGCCTGAGGACTGAAGCTTTCTTT.

The rearrangement joins TRBV7-9 to TRBJ2-3; TRBD1 matches 8 bases. CDR1 and CDR2 (germline): SEHNR, FQNEAQ (reference sequence). Trimming at V came to 1 base and at J to 4 bases, leaving 4 bases not matched to a gene. This CDR3 is built from 15 residues. CDR3 in amino acids: CASSLGAGGSDTQYF. CDR3 coding DNA: TGTGCCAGCAGCTTAGGGGCAGGGGGCTCAGATACGCAGTATTTT.

The gene calls are TRBV10-3 and TRBJ1-1; D possibly corresponds to TRBD1 (5 bases). The CDR3 extends over 13 amino acids. V lost 7 bases and J 5 bases, leaving 14 bases between the germline ends. Germline values: CDR1 ENHRY, CDR2 SYGVKD. CDR3 in amino acids: CAINPTRGTEAFF. In DNA, the CDR3 is TGTGCCATCAACCCGACCCGGGGGACTGAAGCTTTCTTT.

The rearrangement links TRBV18 to TRBJ1-3; 9 bases map to TRBD1. The J segment lost 2 bases and the V segment lost 3 bases, leaving 8 bases of the junction unmatched. Germline CDR1 and CDR2: KGHSH and LQKENI. This CDR3 region has 17 residues. CDR3 in amino acids: CASSPGTGLAAGNTIYF. For the CDR3, the DNA is TGTGCCAGCTCACCCGGGACAGGGCTTGCAGCTGGAAACACCATATATTTT.

This clone was observed a handful of times. This chain connects TRBV7-6 to TRBJ1-3; D unresolved. V lost 5 bases and J 4 bases, leaving 6 bases between the germline ends. This CDR3 contains 12 residues. Per germline, CDR1 SGHVS and CDR2 FNYEAQ. The CDR3 loop is CASSPRGNTIYF. CDR3 nucleotide sequence: TGTGCCAGCAGCCCCCGGGGAAACACCATATATTTT.